These 22 T cell receptor beta chains were sequenced from one sample in a study of blood T cells in healthy people across ages. A J-beta primer mix and a sample-barcoded 5' primer were used in a second PCR of roughly 7 to 12 cycles. One entry per CDR3 protein results from TCRdb running MiXCR on the 5' RACE reads. Among around 750,000 distinct CDR3 sequences, roughly 50% were seen once, and the ten largest hold approximately 40%. Sequenced input: blood. The receptors come from a man older than 75 in good health.

This clonotype showed up just once. The chain carries TRBV7-9 and TRBJ1-2; 7 nucleotides agree with TRBD1. CDR1 is SEHNR, CDR2 FQNEAQ, per germline (reference sequence). With 4 bases clipped from V and 8 bases from J, the junction kept 13 bases outside the gene matches. This CDR3 has 15 amino acids. This CDR3 is CASSSAGQVKGGYTF. CDR3 DNA sequence: TGTGCCAGCAGCTCCGCTGGACAGGTGAAGGGCGGCTACACCTTC.

The chain has TRBV5-1 and TRBJ2-1, with unresolved D. Germline CDR1 SGHRS, CDR2 YFSETQ. This CDR3 region has 14 residues. The ends were cut back, 5 bases at V and 0 bases at J, with 9 bases in the middle. CDR3 bases: TGCGCCAGCAGTCCCGGCGACTCCTACAATGAGCAGTTCTTC. Protein product: CASSPGDSYNEQFF.

The CDR3 region is CSASHGTRVDGYTF. The CDR3, as DNA: TGCAGTGCTAGTCACGGGACAAGGGTGGATGGCTACACCTTC. V gene TRBV20-1 combines with J gene TRBJ1-2, with D possibly TRBD1 on 6 matching bases. V lost 3 bases, J lost 6 bases, and 17 bases lay in between. CDR3 size: 14 residues. Germline V gene sequence: CDR1 DFQATT, CDR2 SNEGSKA (reference sequence).

V usage is TRBV6-6 and J usage is TRBJ2-5; 10 nucleotides align to TRBD1. Germline CDR1 and CDR2: MNHNY and SVGAGI (reference sequence). The V segment lost 7 bases and the J segment 5 bases; nucleotides outside the gene matches: 10. The CDR3 consists of 15 residues. CDR3 protein: CASNQDRGTVETQYF. CDR3 nucleotide sequence: TGTGCCAGCAACCAGGACAGGGGGACCGTCGAGACCCAGTACTTC.

In its sample, this clonotype was seen a few times. The chain employs TRBV20-1 and TRBJ1-4; D is undetermined. This CDR3 contains 12 residues. Germline V lookup: CDR1 DFQATT, CDR2 SNEGSKA (reference sequence). V lost 6 bases and J 10 bases, leaving 15 bases between the germline ends. The chain's CDR3 is CSAQPSGGKLFF. CDR3 DNA sequence: TGCAGTGCCCAGCCGAGCGGTGGAAAACTGTTTTTT.

This clonotype has just a few counts. V gene TRBV27 combines with J gene TRBJ1-5; D may be TRBD1 (5 bases). Trimming removed 5 bases at V and 4 bases at J, with 15 bases between. The CDR3 contains 15 residues. Germline V gives CDR1 MNHEY, CDR2 SMNVEV (reference sequence). The CDR3 coding sequence is TGTGCCAGCAGTCCCAGCCAGGGAGGGAATCAGCCCCAGCATTTT. Translation: CASSPSQGGNQPQHF.

The genes are TRBV12-5 and TRBJ2-7, with a possible D match to TRBD1 (5 bases). Germline V CDR1 and CDR2: LGHNT, FRNRAP. The V end was cut by 0 bases, the J end by 1 base, with 13 bases between. There are 16 residues in the CDR3. CDR3 sequence: CASGLVSRAGSYEQYF. The DNA for the CDR3 is TGTGCTAGTGGTTTGGTAAGCAGGGCAGGGTCCTACGAGCAGTACTTC.

This clonotype was observed a few times. The chain couples TRBV13 to TRBJ2-1, with TRBD2 matching 11 bases. The CDR3 totals 16 residues. Looked up from germline, CDR1 is PRHDT and CDR2 is FYEKMQ (reference sequence). J gave up 6 bases and V 3 bases, and 7 bases lay outside the gene matches. CDR3 residues: CASSLWASGRSNEQFF. The CDR3 nucleotides are TGTGCCAGCAGCTTGTGGGCTAGCGGGAGGTCCAATGAGCAGTTCTTC.

This chain uses TRBV9 with TRBJ2-3, with TRBD2 matching 14 bases. This CDR3 has 16 amino acids. Germline V gene lookup returns CDR1 SGDLS and CDR2 YYNGEE. J was trimmed by 14 bases and V by 3 bases; bases with no gene match: 14. In nucleotides, the CDR3 is TGTGCCAGCAGCGCCGGGACTAGCGGGAGAGACAGATACGCGTATTTT. Residues: CASSAGTSGRDRYAYF.

This clonotype was found a few times. The V call is TRBV29-1, the J call TRBJ1-2; 8 positions match TRBD1. J was trimmed by 6 bases and V by 6 bases; bases with no gene match: 6. There are 12 residues in the CDR3. The V gene's germline CDR1 is SQVTM and CDR2 ANQGSEA. The CDR3 loop reads CSVETGVNGYTF. The CDR3 nucleotides are TGCAGCGTGGAGACAGGGGTAAATGGCTACACCTTC.

The chain links TRBV7-3 to TRBJ2-7, with D unclear. The germline V gene encodes CDR1 SGHTA and CDR2 FQGTGA. The V and J ends lost 4 bases and 6 bases respectively, with 10 bases between them. The CDR3 is 12 amino acids. CDR3 sequence: CASSSSTLEQYF. CDR3 in DNA: TGTGCCAGCAGCTCTTCCACGCTCGAGCAGTACTTC.

The chain carries TRBV9 and TRBJ2-4, with TRBD1 matching 7 bases. TRBJ2-7 matches the DNA end more closely, so the J call is doubtful. Per germline, CDR1 SGDLS and CDR2 YYNGEE. The CDR3 contains 15 residues. The CDR3, as DNA: TGTGCCAGCAGCGTAGAACGACAGGGCCCCTACGAGCAGTACTTC. Translating gives CASSVERQGPYEQYF.

In DNA, the CDR3 is TGCGCCAGCAGCCAAGTCGGCAGGGTGAGCTACGAGCAGTACTTC. This sequence encodes CASSQVGRVSYEQYF. This chain links TRBV4-1 with TRBJ2-7; tentatively, D is TRBD1 (5 bases). V was cut by 1 base and J by 3 bases, with 13 bases left in between. This CDR3 is 15 amino acids long. CDR1 and CDR2 from the germline V gene are MGHRA and YSYEKL.

V gene TRBV6-5 combines with J gene TRBJ2-2; D may correspond to TRBD1 or TRBD2 (6 bases each). From germline, CDR1 is MNHEY and CDR2 SVGAGI. The CDR3 runs to 16 residues. V was cut by 5 bases and J by 0 bases, with 13 bases left in between. The chain's CDR3 is CASSRTGAANTGELFF. CDR3 bases: TGTGCCAGCAGTCGAACGGGGGCGGCGAACACCGGGGAGCTGTTTTTT.

The J gene is TRBJ2-2, the V gene TRBV27; D tentatively reads TRBD1 or TRBD2 (5 bases each). Trimming pared 6 bases from V and 0 bases from J, leaving 11 bases between. The CDR3 runs 15 residues. CDR1 is MNHEY and CDR2 is SMNVEV in the germline V gene (reference sequence). This chain's CDR3 is CASSPGTPNTGELFF. CDR3 sequence (DNA): TGTGCCAGCAGCCCCGGGACCCCGAACACCGGGGAGCTGTTTTTT.

Regarding this clonotype: The germline gene is not matched at one end of the junction; a read error may be the cause. The V gene is TRBV12-3 or TRBV12-4, the J gene TRBJ2-3; the D is unclear. This CDR3 has 14 amino acids. The CDR3 loop is CASSLDKVADTQYF. In DNA, the CDR3 is TGTGCCAGCAGCTTAGACAAGGTCGCAGATACGCAGTATTTT.

This clonotype was counted a few times. The V and J genes are TRBV5-1 and TRBJ2-2; 11 bases line up with TRBD2. The V gene's germline CDR1 is SGHRS and CDR2 YFSETQ. This CDR3 has 14 amino acids. Trimming cost V 5 bases and J 6 bases; bases outside gene matches: 3. The CDR3: CASRLAGDPGELFF. CDR3 sequence (DNA): TGCGCCAGCAGACTAGCGGGAGACCCCGGGGAGCTGTTTTTT.

The chain couples TRBV28 to TRBJ2-5, with 9 nucleotides matching TRBD1. Germline V gene data show CDR1 as MDHEN and CDR2 as SYDVKM. The CDR3 runs to 15 residues. V shed 5 bases, J shed 11 bases, and the junction held 15 bases outside the gene matches. The CDR3 region is CASSPLNRGRDEQYF. The CDR3 bases are TGTGCCAGCAGTCCCCTGAACAGGGGGCGAGATGAGCAGTACTTC.

This sequence joins TRBV3-1 and TRBJ2-4, with 7 bases matching TRBD1. The CDR3 contains 16 residues. With 4 bases clipped from V and 0 bases from J, the junction kept 6 bases outside the gene matches. Germline lookup yields CDR1 LGHDT and CDR2 YNNKEL (reference sequence). CDR3 loop: CASSLQGNIAKNIQYF. The CDR3 bases are TGTGCCAGCAGCCTACAGGGGAATATAGCCAAAAACATTCAGTACTTC.

This clonotype has more than one count but fewer than ten. The V and J genes are TRBV11-1 and TRBJ2-5; 7 bases match TRBD2. V gave up 1 base and J gave up 7 bases; unmatched junction bases: 9. This CDR3 region has 15 residues. CDR1 is SGHAT and CDR2 is FQDESV in the germline V gene (reference sequence). CDR3 DNA: TGTGCCAGCAGCTTAGGGCTAGCGGACGGGACGACCCAGTACTTC. This translates into CASSLGLADGTTQYF.

This chain links TRBV20-1 with TRBJ2-7; 10 nucleotides align to TRBD1. The J call is uncertain, as TRBJ2-5 better fits the DNA end. This CDR3 comprises 15 residues. Germline CDR1 is DFQATT and CDR2 is SNEGSKA (reference sequence). The CDR3 protein is CSARVGDRGQETQYF. DNA for the CDR3: TGCAGTGCTAGAGTGGGGGACAGGGGACAAGAGACCCAGTACTTC.

The sample holds a few counts of this clonotype. The chain is built from TRBV4-1 and TRBJ1-1; D possibly corresponds to TRBD1 (5 bases). CDR3 length: 16 residues. The V and J ends lost 1 base and 2 bases respectively, with 14 bases between them. The germline gives CDR1 MGHRA, CDR2 YSYEKL. CDR3 coding DNA: TGCGCCAGCAGCCAAGCCCGTGGGGCACCCAACACTGAAGCTTTCTTT. Its translation is CASSQARGAPNTEAFF.